This T cell receptor beta chain was profiled in a study of breast tumors, draining lymph nodes, adjacent tissues. Points from the study as a whole: Data fit most tumor T cells coming from lymph node, expanding in tumor. That most tumor T cells come from lymph nodes remained unproven.

In its sample, this clonotype was seen many times. Antigen: not known. Axillary draining lymph nodes of breast cancer patients supplied the node samples. TCRdb recomputed calls from the multiplex PCR reads with MiXCR, one row per CDR3 protein. This table has 100,000 to 150,000 distinct CDR3 sequences, 20% appearing once. Germline values: CDR1 LGHDT, CDR2 YNNKEL (reference sequence). This CDR3 has 13 amino acids. Trimming removed 1 base from V and 7 bases from J, with 10 bases in between. V and J are TRBV3-1 and TRBJ1-2; no reliable D call. The receptor was derived from a female donor with breast cancer. Some clones in this sample may be carry-over from other donors' samples. The source material was axillary lymph node tissue. The CDR3 DNA is TGTGCCAGCAGCCAAGGGTCGCCCCCTGGCTACACCTTC. It encodes CASSQGSPPGYTF. The whole variable domain, filled in from reference TRBV3-1 and TRBJ1-2, reads DTAVSQTPKYLVTQMGNDKSIKCEQNLGHDTMYWYKQDSKKFLKIMFSYNNKELIINETVPNRFSPKSPDKAHLNLHINSLELGDSAVYFCASSQGSPPGYTFGSGTRLTVV.